The next 16 T cell receptor beta chains were all read from a single sample in a study of long-term antiretroviral therapy in people with HIV. Survey-level resolution applied to immunoSEQ assay v3.0. Sequencing used immunoSEQ multiplex PCR; TCRdb keeps in-frame clones, though not all of them. The table lists tens of thousands of clones, roughly 84% of them singletons. Material: unsorted PBMCs, obtained just over 2.7 years before starting antiretroviral therapy. Receptors originate from a woman aged 25 to 39 with HIV.

J is TRBJ2-1 and V is TRBV7-3; 8 bases are a match to TRBD2. J gave up 8 bases and V 5 bases, and 8 bases lay outside the gene matches. Germline assignment: CDR1 SGHTA and CDR2 FQGTGA. The CDR3 consists of 14 residues. Here the CDR3 reads CASSPGLVVDEQFF. DNA for the CDR3: TGTGCCAGCAGCCCGGGACTAGTAGTCGATGAGCAGTTCTTC.

The genes are TRBV2 and TRBJ1-1; weak D call: TRBD1 (5 bases). This CDR3 is 13 amino acids long. The germline V gene has CDR1 SNHLY and CDR2 FYNNEI. The germline V and J ends were trimmed by 4 bases and 4 bases, with 10 bases remaining between them. Here the CDR3 DNA reads TGTGCCAGCAGTGGAGGGGTCGCCACTGAAGCTTTCTTT. This sequence encodes CASSGGVATEAFF.

CDR3 residues: CASSPKRGVSEQFF. Here the CDR3 DNA reads TGTGCCAGCAGCCCTAAGCGGGGGGTAAGTGAGCAGTTCTTC. The chain has TRBV6-6 and TRBJ2-1; 9 bases are shared with TRBD2. Germline values: CDR1 MNHNY, CDR2 SVGAGI (reference sequence). This CDR3 has 14 residues. V lost 6 bases, J lost 9 bases, and 9 bases stayed unmatched.

The chain couples TRBV19 to TRBJ2-2; TRBD2 is a possible D gene (6 bases). The germline V gene has CDR1 LNHDA and CDR2 SQIVND (reference sequence). The CDR3 consists of 15 residues. V was cut by 6 bases and J by 0 bases, with 11 bases left in between. CDR3 in DNA: TGTGCCAGTAGGATTACGGGGGCGAACACCGGGGAGCTGTTTTTT. The encoded protein is CASRITGANTGELFF.

V is TRBV6-1 and J is TRBJ1-2; D not resolved. V shed 3 bases and J shed 2 bases, with 10 bases lying between them. Germline-derived CDR1 and CDR2 are MNHNS and SASEGT. CDR3 length: 14 residues. The CDR3, as DNA: TGTGCCAGCAGTGAGATTGAACGCAACTATGGCTACACCTTC. Its translation: CASSEIERNYGYTF.

The chain combines TRBV30 with TRBJ1-1; no reliable D call. CDR1 and CDR2 from the germline V gene are GTSNPN and SVGIG (reference sequence). V shed 4 bases and J shed 4 bases, with 13 bases lying between them. This CDR3 spans 13 amino acids. The CDR3 sequence: CAWTLGYFTEAFF. The CDR3 nucleotides read TGTGCCTGGACTCTGGGGTATTTCACTGAAGCTTTCTTT.

The chain has TRBV5-1 and TRBJ2-1, with 10 positions matching TRBD2. The CDR3 totals 15 residues. The V and J ends lost 3 bases and 1 base, in that order; junction bases with no gene match: 1. Germline values: CDR1 SGHRS, CDR2 YFSETQ. CDR3 residues: CASSSSGGSYNEQFF. The CDR3 region has the DNA TGCGCCAGCAGCTCTAGCGGGGGTTCCTACAATGAGCAGTTCTTC.

This chain connects TRBV7-3 to TRBJ1-1; 11 nucleotides align to TRBD1. Trimming cost V 5 bases and J 5 bases; bases outside gene matches: 16. The CDR3 spans 18 residues. Germline assignment: CDR1 SGHTA and CDR2 FQGTGA. The CDR3 region has the DNA TGTGCCAGCAGCCCCGGGGGGACAGGGGGTGGCTCGAGAACTGAAGCTTTCTTT. This encodes CASSPGGTGGGSRTEAFF.

This chain connects TRBV5-6 to TRBJ1-1; 12 positions match TRBD1. J was trimmed by 6 bases and V by 5 bases; bases with no gene match: 8. Germline loops: CDR1 SGHDT, CDR2 YYEEEE. This CDR3 has 15 residues. The CDR3 DNA is TGTGCCAGCAGTTCTCGGGGACAGGGGGCGTCTGAAGCTTTCTTT. Its translation: CASSSRGQGASEAFF. The variable domain in full, with the rest retrieved from reference TRBV5-6 and TRBJ1-1, is DAGVTQSPTHLIKTRGQQVTLRCSPKSGHDTVSWYQQALGQGPQFIFQYYEEEERQRGNFPDRFSGHQFPNYSSELNVNALLLGDSALYLCASSSRGQGASEAFFGQGTRLTVV.

The chain employs TRBV11-2 and TRBJ1-2, with D hard to call. The CDR3 runs to 12 residues. The V and J ends lost 3 bases and 4 bases respectively, with 6 bases between them. Per the germline V gene, CDR1 is SGHAT and CDR2 is FQNNGV. The CDR3 region is CASSLMGYGYTF. As DNA, the CDR3 is TGTGCCAGCAGCTTGATGGGCTATGGCTACACCTTC.

This clone was detected a few times. Written as DNA, the CDR3 is TGTGCCAGTAGTATTGGTTGGGGGAATCAGCCCCAGCATTTT. It is translated as CASSIGWGNQPQHF. This rearrangement joins TRBV19 to TRBJ1-5; D possibly corresponds to TRBD1 (5 bases). Between the trimmed V and J ends, which lost 3 bases and 4 bases, there was a span of 10 bases. CDR1 is LNHDA, CDR2 SQIVND, per germline (reference sequence). The CDR3 runs to 14 residues.

Here the CDR3 DNA reads TGTGCCAGCAGCTTACGGACAGGGGAAAATGAGCAGTTCTTC. It yields the protein CASSLRTGENEQFF. This chain uses TRBV11-2 with TRBJ2-1, with TRBD1 matching over 9 bases. The CDR3 is 14 amino acids. V lost 2 bases, J lost 7 bases, and 3 bases stayed unmatched. Germline CDR1 and CDR2: SGHAT and FQNNGV.

This clone was seen a few times. The chain has TRBV28 and TRBJ2-2, with D unresolved. V lost 8 bases and J 1 base, leaving 5 bases between the germline ends. The germline CDR1 and CDR2 sequences are MDHEN and SYDVKM. The CDR3 totals 12 residues. The CDR3 reads CASFGNTGELFF. The DNA of the CDR3 is TGTGCCAGCTTTGGGAACACCGGGGAGCTGTTTTTT.

The rearrangement joins TRBV21-1 to TRBJ2-7. TRBV21-1 counts as a pseudogene. CDR3 length: 14 residues. The chain's CDR3 is CASSEYPYSYEQYF. The CDR3 nucleotides read TGTGCCAGCAGTGAATACCCGTACTCCTACGAGCAGTACTTC.

The chain combines TRBV4-1 with TRBJ1-2; D remains unclear. Germline assignment: CDR1 MGHRA and CDR2 YSYEKL. The CDR3 runs 14 residues. V was shortened by 3 bases and J by 4 bases, with 12 bases between the two germline ends. This chain's CDR3 is CASSHPGLTYGYTF. The DNA of the CDR3 is TGCGCCAGCAGCCACCCCGGCCTGACCTATGGCTACACCTTC.

V usage is TRBV6-1 and J usage is TRBJ2-3; 9 positions agree with TRBD2. Germline CDR1 and CDR2: MNHNS and SASEGT. J was trimmed by 1 base and V by 4 bases; bases with no gene match: 3. This CDR3 region has 15 residues. CDR3 protein: CASSGASGGTDTQYF. The CDR3, as DNA: TGTGCCAGCAGTGGTGCTAGCGGGGGCACAGATACGCAGTATTTT.